Presented here are 2 T cell receptor beta chains from one specimen sequenced in a study of OX40 agonist ivuxolimab in advanced cancers. Generated by immunoSEQ multiplex PCR, the TCRdb table keeps only in-frame clones and is missing some. The profile shows around 100,000 clones, 91% of them singletons. The specimen was CD4+ or CD8+ T cells sorted from blood, collected in a trial of the OX40 agonist ivuxolimab. These receptors all stem from an adult with an advanced solid tumor such as melanoma, head and neck, liver or kidney cancer.

The chain has TRBV14 and TRBJ2-2; 7 positions agree with TRBD2. The V gene's germline CDR1 is SGHDN and CDR2 FVKESK. There are 18 residues in the CDR3. J lost 5 bases, V lost 2 bases, and 14 bases had no gene match. The CDR3 sequence is CASSQIGGRMSGTGELFF. The DNA of the CDR3 is TGTGCCAGCAGCCAAATTGGCGGGAGAATGAGTGGAACCGGGGAGCTGTTTTTT.

This clone was seen only once. The CDR3 DNA is TGTGCCAGCAGCTTCAGCCCGGAGGGCACAGATACGCAGTATTTT. Translated: CASSFSPEGTDTQYF. The chain is built from TRBV5-6 and TRBJ2-3, with D possibly being TRBD2 (5 bases). CDR1 and CDR2 from the germline V gene are SGHDT and YYEEEE. The CDR3 length is 15 residues. V dropped 2 bases and J dropped 1 base, with 11 bases sitting between them.